Below, 24 T cell receptor beta chains from the same sample are listed, as sequenced in a study of shared clonotypes between healthy human individuals (dated by TCRdb to between 2020 and 2021). Library preparation used the immunoSEQ multiplex PCR assay. In TCRdb, the immuneACCESS table is reduced to in-frame sequences with V and J assigned. These tables do not hold every clone; where another copy was compared, an unresolved V gene accounts for under half, and the others remain unexplained. This sample holds around 450,000 clones; 79% were observed only once. Jointly, the top ten make up about 12% of the sample. The source material was PBMCs. These receptors originate from a middle-aged woman in good health. Some clones in this sample may be carry-over from other donors' samples.

This clone was seen only a few times. The genes are TRBV28 and TRBJ2-7; no definite D call. The germline V and J ends were trimmed by 5 bases and 3 bases, with 14 bases remaining between them. Germline V CDR1 and CDR2: MDHEN, SYDVKM. The CDR3 has 14 residues. CDR3 coding DNA: TGTGCCAGCAGTGACCAGACCTACCGCTACGAGCAGTACTTC. Amino acid sequence: CASSDQTYRYEQYF.

V is TRBV4-1 and J is TRBJ2-7; TRBD1 matches 11 bases. Germline lookup yields CDR1 MGHRA and CDR2 YSYEKL. V lost 4 bases, J lost 3 bases, and 5 bases stayed unmatched. This CDR3 has 15 amino acids. CDR3 in amino acids: CASSPGQGGIYEQYF. CDR3 DNA sequence: TGCGCCAGCAGCCCGGGACAGGGGGGTATCTACGAGCAGTACTTC.

The chain links TRBV28 to TRBJ1-4; 9 bases align to TRBD1. This CDR3 is 15 amino acids long. Unmatched junction bases numbered 4, after V lost 4 bases and J lost 4 bases. CDR1 is MDHEN and CDR2 is SYDVKM in the germline V gene. CDR3 sequence (DNA): TGTGCCAGCAGTTCGCCGGGACAGGGTAATGAAAAACTGTTTTTT. It encodes CASSSPGQGNEKLFF.

V and J are TRBV7-9 and TRBJ2-7; possible D gene TRBD2, 5 bases. There are 13 residues in the CDR3. Germline CDR1 and CDR2: SEHNR and FQNEAQ (reference sequence). Trimming shortened V by 1 base and J by 7 bases, and 11 bases separated the two germline ends. This CDR3 reads CASSLDIRGEQYF. In DNA form, the CDR3 reads TGTGCCAGCAGCTTAGACATCCGAGGGGAGCAGTACTTC.

The rearrangement links TRBV30 to TRBJ1-1, with D hard to call. The germline V gene encodes CDR1 GTSNPN and CDR2 SVGIG (reference sequence). Trimming pared 2 bases from V and 3 bases from J, leaving 10 bases between. CDR3 size: 13 residues. This CDR3 reads CAWSTEGYTEAFF. The CDR3 nucleotides are TGTGCCTGGAGTACTGAAGGCTACACTGAAGCTTTCTTT.

The chain combines TRBV5-1 with TRBJ2-1, with 11 nucleotides matching TRBD2. This CDR3 is built from 16 residues. Germline assignment: CDR1 SGHRS and CDR2 YFSETQ. J was trimmed by 5 bases and V by 2 bases; bases with no gene match: 6. CDR3 residues: CASSLQIAGGNNEQFF. In DNA, the CDR3 is TGCGCCAGCAGCTTACAAATAGCGGGAGGGAACAATGAGCAGTTCTTC.

The chain combines TRBV4-1 with TRBJ2-5; TRBD1 agrees at 9 bases. The trim removed 3 bases at V and 4 bases at J, leaving 6 bases unmatched. The germline V gene has CDR1 MGHRA and CDR2 YSYEKL. The CDR3 covers 15 residues. This CDR3 is CASSHMGQGRETQYF. DNA for the CDR3: TGCGCCAGCAGCCATATGGGACAGGGACGAGAGACCCAGTACTTC.

The genes are TRBV7-2 and TRBJ2-5; D not certain. Trimming pared 1 base from V and 1 base from J, leaving 7 bases between. The CDR3 runs to 14 residues. The germline CDR1 and CDR2 sequences are SGHTA and FQGNSA. The DNA of the CDR3 is TGTGCCAGCAGCTTAGTGCGGAGCCAAGAGACCCAGTACTTC. Amino acids: CASSLVRSQETQYF.

This clone was counted between two and nine times. J is TRBJ1-5 and V is TRBV2; D is uncertain. V was cut by 1 base and J by 1 base, with 5 bases left in between. Germline CDR1 and CDR2: SNHLY and FYNNEI. The CDR3 consists of 14 residues. CDR3 amino acids: CASSEGVSNQPQHF. The CDR3 DNA sequence: TGTGCCAGCAGTGAAGGGGTGAGCAATCAGCCCCAGCATTTT.

In this sample, this clone turned up once. The chain links TRBV4-3 to TRBJ2-7, with a possible D match to TRBD2 (5 bases). Germline V CDR1 and CDR2: LGHNA, YSLEER. The CDR3 runs 15 residues. The V end was cut by 1 base, the J end by 9 bases, with 19 bases between. In nucleotides, the CDR3 is TGCGCCAGCAGCCAAGGGAGGATGCCTGGTTATGCGCAGTACTTC. It encodes CASSQGRMPGYAQYF.

This chain connects TRBV25-1 to TRBJ2-2; TRBD1 aligns across 8 bases. From germline, CDR1 is MGHDK and CDR2 SYGVNS. The CDR3 runs 16 residues. J was trimmed by 4 bases and V by 1 base; bases with no gene match: 5. The CDR3 DNA sequence: TGTGCCAGCAGTGAATTTGGACAGGGCCCCACCGGGGAGCTGTTTTTT. This sequence encodes CASSEFGQGPTGELFF.

As DNA, the CDR3 is TGTGCCAGCAGCGTAAGGACTACGAGCTCTGGGGCCAACGTCCTGACTTTC. It is translated as CASSVRTTSSGANVLTF. The gene calls are TRBV9 and TRBJ2-6; tentative D call: TRBD2 (6 bases). With 1 base removed from V and 0 bases from J, the gap between germline ends came to 11 bases. CDR3 length equals 17 residues. From germline, CDR1 is SGDLS and CDR2 YYNGEE.

CDR3 DNA: TGTGCCAGCAGCTTAGGCCCGGGACAGGGGAGATACGAGCAGTACTTC. Residues: CASSLGPGQGRYEQYF. The chain carries TRBV7-9 and TRBJ2-7; 10 positions agree with TRBD1. This CDR3 region has 16 residues. V gave up 1 base and J gave up 4 bases; unmatched junction bases: 7. Germline CDR1 reads SEHNR; CDR2 reads FQNEAQ (reference sequence).

The V gene is TRBV6-1, the J gene TRBJ2-7, with D perhaps matching TRBD2 (6 bases). The ends were cut back, 6 bases at V and 4 bases at J, with 13 bases in the middle. The V gene's germline CDR1 is MNHNS and CDR2 SASEGT. This CDR3 has 13 residues. CDR3 DNA sequence: TGTGCCAGCAGCGAGGAGGGAGGTTACGAGCAGTACTTC. Protein product: CASSEEGGYEQYF.

The chain has TRBV2 and TRBJ2-7; 9 bases align to TRBD1. The germline V gene has CDR1 SNHLY and CDR2 FYNNEI. J gave up 4 bases and V 5 bases, and 6 bases lay outside the gene matches. The CDR3 runs 14 residues. The CDR3 DNA is TGTGCCAGCAGTATACAGGGGGCGGCGTACGAGCAGTACTTC. Translation: CASSIQGAAYEQYF.

The V call is TRBV2, the J call TRBJ1-4; no reliable D call. In germline, CDR1 is SNHLY, CDR2 FYNNEI. V lost 7 bases, J lost 0 bases, and 12 bases lay in between. The CDR3 is made up of 15 amino acids. The CDR3 DNA is TGTGCCAGCATCAGGACGTTAGCAACTAATGAAAAACTGTTTTTT. Translating gives CASIRTLATNEKLFF.

This clone was recorded once. J is TRBJ2-1 and V is TRBV11-2; 8 bases line up with TRBD1. V lost 5 bases, J lost 7 bases, and 13 bases stayed unmatched. Germline values: CDR1 SGHAT, CDR2 FQNNGV. The CDR3 totals 16 residues. The CDR3 bases are TGTGCCAGCAGCGCTGGAGGGACAGGTATGGGTAATGAGCAGTTCTTC. It codes for CASSAGGTGMGNEQFF.

The rearrangement joins TRBV4-1 to TRBJ2-7, with TRBD1 as a possible D gene (6 bases). With 3 bases removed from V and 5 bases from J, the gap between germline ends came to 20 bases. The CDR3 runs to 16 residues. Germline V CDR1 and CDR2: MGHRA, YSYEKL. For the CDR3, the DNA is TGCGCCAGCAGCCAGATGATGATAGGGGGTACAGACGAGCAGTACTTC. Translation gives CASSQMMIGGTDEQYF.

CDR3 DNA: TGTGCCAGCAGCGACCTGAGGGGGGGCTCCGAGCAGTACTTC. Translating gives CASSDLRGGSEQYF. J is TRBJ2-7 and V is TRBV5-5; weak D call: TRBD2 (7 bases). CDR3 length equals 14 residues. The V gene lost 4 bases and the J gene lost 6 bases, with 17 bases spanning the gap. Germline lookup yields CDR1 SGHKS and CDR2 YYEKEE (reference sequence). The whole variable domain, filled in from reference TRBV5-5 and TRBJ2-7, reads DAGVTQSPTHLIKTRGQQVTLRCSPISGHKSVSWYQQVLGQGPQFIFQYYEKEERGRGNFPDRFSARQFPNYSSELNVNALLLGDSALYLCASSDLRGGSEQYFGPGTRLTVT.

The CDR3 nucleotides are TGTGCCTGGGCCCCGGGAGGGCCCTACGAGCAGTACTTC. Amino acids: CAWAPGGPYEQYF. This sequence joins TRBV30 and TRBJ2-7; TRBD2 agrees at 8 bases. Germline CDR1 is GTSNPN and CDR2 is SVGIG (reference sequence). The V segment lost 5 bases and the J segment 2 bases; nucleotides outside the gene matches: 5. This CDR3 comprises 13 residues.

This chain uses TRBV5-1 with TRBJ2-7; 10 bases map to TRBD2. With 3 bases clipped from V and 1 base from J, the junction kept 7 bases outside the gene matches. The CDR3 spans 16 residues. Per the germline V gene, CDR1 is SGHRS and CDR2 is YFSETQ. The CDR3 sequence is CASSSGLAAGSYEQYF. Here the CDR3 DNA reads TGCGCCAGCAGCTCTGGACTAGCGGCGGGTTCCTACGAGCAGTACTTC.

A single count supports this clone. This chain connects TRBV9 to TRBJ2-7; D call uncertain. The germline V and J ends were trimmed by 1 base and 3 bases, with 17 bases remaining between them. The CDR3 runs 16 residues. Germline loops: CDR1 SGDLS, CDR2 YYNGEE. The CDR3 sequence: CASSVRPIQEFYEQYF. The CDR3, as DNA: TGTGCCAGCAGCGTACGACCGATCCAGGAATTCTACGAGCAGTACTTC.

The chain uses TRBV28 and TRBJ2-3, with D perhaps matching TRBD2 (6 bases). V lost 2 bases and J 0 bases, leaving 15 bases between the germline ends. Germline lookup yields CDR1 MDHEN and CDR2 SYDVKM. This CDR3 region has 17 residues. The CDR3 DNA reads TGTGCCAGCAGTTTAGAAGCTACTAGCAGAAGCACAGATACGCAGTATTTT. This codes for CASSLEATSRSTDTQYF. Complete variable domain (other parts from reference TRBV28 and TRBJ2-3): DVKVTQSSRYLVKRTGEKVFLECVQDMDHENMFWYRQDPGLGLRLIYFSYDVKMKEKGDIPEGYSVSREKKERFSLILESASTNQTSMYLCASSLEATSRSTDTQYFGPGTRLTVL.

For the CDR3, the DNA is TGTGCCAGCAGCCTGGGTTGGTACCAAGAGACCCAGTACTTC. It encodes CASSLGWYQETQYF. This chain joins TRBV5-4 and TRBJ2-5, with D uncertain. The CDR3 length is 14 residues. Trimming removed 4 bases from V and 0 bases from J, with 10 bases in between. CDR1 and CDR2 (germline): SGHNT, YYREEE (reference sequence).